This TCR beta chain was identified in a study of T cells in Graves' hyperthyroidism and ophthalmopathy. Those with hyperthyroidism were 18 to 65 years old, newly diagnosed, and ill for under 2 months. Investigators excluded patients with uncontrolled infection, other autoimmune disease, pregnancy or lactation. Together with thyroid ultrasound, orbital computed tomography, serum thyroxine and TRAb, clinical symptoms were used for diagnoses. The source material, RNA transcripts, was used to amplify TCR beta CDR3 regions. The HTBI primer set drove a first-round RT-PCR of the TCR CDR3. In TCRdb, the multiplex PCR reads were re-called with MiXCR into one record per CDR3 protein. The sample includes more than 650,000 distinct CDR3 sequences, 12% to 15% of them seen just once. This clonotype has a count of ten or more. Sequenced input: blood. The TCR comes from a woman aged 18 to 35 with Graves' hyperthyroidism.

In DNA form, the CDR3 reads TGCGCCAGCAGCTTGGAAGGACGGGCGTACGAGCAGTACTTC. Its protein product is CASSLEGRAYEQYF. The rearrangement links TRBV5-1 to TRBJ2-7; no clear D. Germline-derived CDR1 and CDR2 are SGHRS and YFSETQ. The CDR3 is made up of 14 amino acids. V was cut by 0 bases and J by 4 bases, with 11 bases left in between.